The text below deals with one TCR beta chain. The PCR was carried out with 60 Vbeta primers and 13 Jbeta primers. Here immunoSEQ multiplex PCR was the method, and the copy in TCRdb shows in-frame clones only, minus some. This sample's table has 55,000 to 75,000 clones. This sample is drawn from a study of cytomegalovirus exposure and HLA in healthy donors. V gave up 4 bases and J gave up 1 base; unmatched junction bases: 6. The CDR3 is 15 residues long. CDR1 and CDR2 (germline): SNHLY, FYNNEI. The source material was PBMCs. The V and J genes are TRBV2 and TRBJ2-5; 7 bases map to TRBD1. The source of this sequence is a male donor in good health and CMV-seronegative. Here the CDR3 DNA reads TGTGCCAGCAGTGCCGGGACAGCATTCCAAGAGACCCAGTACTTC. This sequence encodes CASSAGTAFQETQYF.